The entry below gives a single T cell receptor (beta chain) sequence along with its context. Profiling relied on immunoSEQ multiplex PCR, and the TCRdb table lists in-frame clones only, not all of them. This sample has hundreds of thousands of clones, with around 86% found just once. The CDR3 runs 15 residues. V gave up 0 bases and J gave up 0 bases, with 8 bases separating them. CDR1 is LGHNA and CDR2 is YNFKEQ in the germline V gene. This entry belongs to a study of blood T cell repertoires in COVID-19. The sequenced sample consisted of peripheral blood. The rearrangement links TRBV4-2 to TRBJ1-2; TRBD1 is a possible D gene (5 bases). The clonotype originates from a woman of 80 years or more with COVID-19, enrolled during active disease. The CDR3 DNA sequence: TGTGCCAGCAGCCAAGAGCAGACAGCTAACTATGGCTACACCTTC. It yields the protein CASSQEQTANYGYTF.